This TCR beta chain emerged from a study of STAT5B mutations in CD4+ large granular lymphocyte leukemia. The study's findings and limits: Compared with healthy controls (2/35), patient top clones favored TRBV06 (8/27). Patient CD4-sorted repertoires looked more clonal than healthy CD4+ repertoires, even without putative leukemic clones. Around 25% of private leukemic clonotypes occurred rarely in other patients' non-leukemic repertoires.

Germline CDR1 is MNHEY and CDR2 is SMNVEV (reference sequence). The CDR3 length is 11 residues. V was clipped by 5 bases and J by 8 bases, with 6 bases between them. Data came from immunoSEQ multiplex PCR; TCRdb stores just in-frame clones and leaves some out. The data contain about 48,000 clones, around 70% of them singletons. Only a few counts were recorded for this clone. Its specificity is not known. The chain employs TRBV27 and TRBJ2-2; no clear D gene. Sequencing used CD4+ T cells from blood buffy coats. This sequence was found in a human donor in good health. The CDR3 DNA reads TGTGCCAGCAGTCACGTAGGGGAGCTGTTTTTT. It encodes CASSHVGELFF.